This T cell receptor (beta chain) appears in the sequencing data of a study of blood T cell repertoires in COVID-19 (TCRdb year 2020). Context from the whole study: Samples from collaborators originated in the United States, Italy and Spain and spanned both the acute and convalescent phases of COVID-19. Samples came from the ongoing ImmuneRACE study (first 160 participants) plus 1,254 subjects from 6 global collaborators. The repertoires were made available in a free public database intended to serve as a resource for research on the immune response to SARS-CoV-2. The material from the prospective study consisted of cDNA or gDNA derived from T cells, B-cell-depleted T cells, or PBMCs. The dataset comprised deeply sampled blood TCRbeta repertoires from subjects exposed to, actively infected with, or recovered from COVID-19. HLA class I and class II types, where available, came from metadata supplied by the sample provider rather than from assay-based typing. Nearly every sample came with metadata listing a de-identified subject ID, COVID-19 status, age in years and sex.

One collaborating source in Seattle enrolled patients during active infection and followed them longitudinally through the course of disease. Whole blood was collected in K2EDTA tubes by collaborating institutions according to the institutions' own protocols. For TCRbeta analysis, collaborator samples were shipped as frozen whole blood, as isolated PBMCs, or as DNA extracted from either sample type. The CDR3 spans 14 residues, from the cysteine through the phenylalanine. The read is trimmed to its CDR3 DNA, 42 bases read in frame from base 1. Here V drops 6 bases and J drops 9 bases, and the junction holds 6 bases not matched to any gene. CDR1 LNHDA and CDR2 SQIVND were looked up in the germline V gene (reference sequence). TCRbeta CDR3 regions were amplified from genomic DNA by means of the immunoSEQ Assay, a bias-controlled multiplex PCR. On the authors' methods: Within the assay, amplification of reference gene primers was used to estimate how many nucleated cells each sample contained. To quantify the absolute abundance of each unique TCRbeta CDR3 rearrangement, sequence reads were collapsed and filtered. For each sample, productive Simpson clonality was calculated as the square root of Simpson's diversity index across productive rearrangements. The table was pulled from immuneACCESS by TCRdb, which kept in-frame rearrangements only. Such tables lose some clones; where checked, under half of the loss comes from unresolved V genes, and the rest has no known cause. V and J calls and clone size are as listed in that table; D and trimming were resolved from the DNA. A total of around 290,000 clones appear in this sample, just over 90% of them only once. The ten largest clones add up to 2% to 2.5% of the sample.

Study-level results and caveats: How much clinical and demographic metadata was included differed by source and by participant, and the metadata was provided uncurated.

As regards this clone: The clone's antigen remains unknown. Base quality data are lacking; no much larger clone is found one base away.

The chain is encoded by TRBV19 joined to TRBJ1-6, with 9 bases aligning to TRBD1. This receptor was taken from a woman aged 25 to 39 with COVID-19, enrolled during active disease. Sequencing was carried out using peripheral blood. The DNA reads as follows: TGTGCCAGTAGCCTTCGACAGGGGGGTTCACCCCTCCACTTT. This codes for CASSLRQGGSPLHF.